One sample yielded the 7 T cell receptor beta chains listed below, sequenced in a study of blood T cell repertoires in COVID-19. Profiling relied on immunoSEQ multiplex PCR, and the TCRdb table lists in-frame clones only, not all of them. The data show about 280,000 clones, about 85% seen once. Sequenced input: peripheral blood. The receptors derive from a human donor in a cohort sampled during active COVID-19.

V is TRBV5-4 and J is TRBJ2-5; tentatively, D is TRBD2 (5 bases). CDR1 SGHNT and CDR2 YYREEE come from the germline V gene (reference sequence). This CDR3 spans 13 amino acids. Trimming shortened V by 4 bases and J by 2 bases, and 9 bases separated the two germline ends. CDR3 residues: CASSLWTQETQYF. The DNA for the CDR3 is TGTGCCAGCAGCCTCTGGACTCAAGAGACCCAGTACTTC.

This CDR3 reads CSGGTGGTEAFF. In DNA form, the CDR3 reads TGCAGCGGGGGGACAGGGGGCACTGAAGCTTTCTTT. The chain recombines TRBV29-1 with TRBJ1-1; TRBD1 aligns across 11 bases. Germline assignment: CDR1 SQVTM and CDR2 ANQGSEA. Germline trimming cut 7 bases from V and 4 bases from J; bases unmatched to any gene: 2. The CDR3 has 12 residues. Full variable domain (missing parts from reference TRBV29-1 and TRBJ1-1): SAVISQKPSRDICQRGTSLTIQCQVDSQVTMMFWYRQQPGQSLTLIATANQGSEATYESGFVIDKFPISRPNLTFSTLTVSNMSPEDSSIYLCSGGTGGTEAFFGQGTRLTVV.

V gene TRBV19 combines with J gene TRBJ2-1, with 10 bases lining up with TRBD2. This CDR3 has 13 residues. In germline, CDR1 is LNHDA, CDR2 SQIVND (reference sequence). J lost 8 bases, V lost 4 bases, and 2 bases had no gene match. The CDR3 is CASSRSGRDEQFF. The CDR3 coding sequence is TGTGCCAGTAGTAGGAGCGGGAGGGATGAGCAGTTCTTC.

The rearrangement uses TRBV15 and TRBJ2-3; 11 nucleotides match TRBD2. CDR3 length: 19 amino acids. Germline loops: CDR1 LNHNV, CDR2 YYDKDF (reference sequence). V was pared by 0 bases and J by 0 bases, with 8 bases of the junction left unmatched. DNA for the CDR3: TGTGCCACCAGCAGAGATCGGGGTAGCGGGAGGGCTAGCACAGATACGCAGTATTTT. It codes for CATSRDRGSGRASTDTQYF. The whole variable domain, filled in from reference TRBV15 and TRBJ2-3, reads DAMVIQNPRYQVTQFGKPVTLSCSQTLNHNVMYWYQQKSSQAPKLLFHYYDKDFNNEADTPDNFQSRRPNTSFCFLDIRSPGLGDTAMYLCATSRDRGSGRASTDTQYFGPGTRLTVL.

In its sample, this clone was seen once. The J gene is TRBJ2-4, the V gene TRBV28, with D maybe TRBD2 (7 bases). This CDR3 region has 14 residues. Germline V lookup: CDR1 MDHEN, CDR2 SYDVKM. V was clipped by 5 bases and J by 6 bases, with 14 bases between them. The CDR3 region is CASSSGTPPNIQYF. CDR3 nucleotide sequence: TGTGCCAGCAGTAGCGGGACACCGCCAAACATTCAGTACTTC.

This rearrangement joins TRBV5-4 to TRBJ2-1, with TRBD2 matching 11 bases. Per the germline V gene, CDR1 is SGHNT and CDR2 is YYREEE (reference sequence). J gave up 4 bases and V 5 bases, and 5 bases lay outside the gene matches. The CDR3 consists of 15 residues. The CDR3 DNA reads as TGTGCCAGCAGTCCGACTAGCGGGACGTACAATGAGCAGTTCTTC. Its translation: CASSPTSGTYNEQFF.

This clone has a single count. CDR3 loop: CASSDQGRGNEQFF. CDR3 nucleotides: TGTGCCAGCAGCGACCAGGGGAGAGGCAATGAGCAGTTCTTC. The genes are TRBV2 and TRBJ2-1; D is perhaps TRBD1 (6 bases). The CDR3 is 14 residues long. Trimming took 6 bases from V and 6 from J, leaving 15 bases between them. Germline V gene lookup returns CDR1 SNHLY and CDR2 FYNNEI. Supplemented by reference TRBV2 and TRBJ2-1, the full variable domain reads EPEVTQTPSHQVTQMGQEVILRCVPISNHLYFYWYRQILGQKVEFLVSFYNNEISEKSEIFDDQFSVERPDGSNFTLKIRSTKLEDSAMYFCASSDQGRGNEQFFGPGTRLTVL.